The 27 T cell receptor beta chains in this list originate from one sample, sequenced in a study of HIV-infected patients and healthy controls. Each CDR3 protein is one row after TCRdb ran MiXCR on the 5' RACE reads. This sample has about 64,000 distinct CDR3 sequences, with 15% to 20% found just once. Sequencing input: CD4+ T cells from blood. The receptors were sampled from a human donor in good health.

This clonotype was detected a few times. V gene TRBV12-3 or TRBV12-4 combines with J gene TRBJ2-1, with 14 bases aligning to TRBD2. The CDR3 loop spans 20 amino acids. V shed 0 bases, J shed 10 bases, and the junction held 17 bases outside the gene matches. The CDR3 sequence: CASSLAPANLGLAGVSEQFF. CDR3 nucleotides: TGTGCCAGCAGTTTAGCGCCAGCTAACCTGGGACTAGCGGGAGTGAGCGAGCAGTTCTTC.

This clonotype has a count of ten or more. The genes are TRBV24-1 and TRBJ2-1; D perhaps matches TRBD2 (5 bases). Trimming left V 0 bases short and J 8 bases short, with 16 bases between. Germline V gene sequence: CDR1 KGHDR, CDR2 SFDVKD. This CDR3 spans 16 amino acids. The CDR3 DNA is TGTGCCACCAGTGATTTGCGTGCGAGGGCCCGTGATGAGCAGTTCTTC. Its translation: CATSDLRARARDEQFF.

This clonotype was detected only a few times. The chain links TRBV15 to TRBJ2-5; 9 bases match TRBD2. The CDR3 is 15 amino acids. Looked up from germline, CDR1 is LNHNV and CDR2 is YYDKDF (reference sequence). The ends lost 0 bases at V and 5 bases at J; junction bases unmatched: 4. In DNA, the CDR3 is TGTGCCACCAGCAGAGATCTGGGACTAGCTGAGACCCAGTACTTC. The encoded protein is CATSRDLGLAETQYF.

This clonotype showed up many times. This sequence joins TRBV12-3 or TRBV12-4 and TRBJ1-5; 8 bases map to TRBD1. With V trimmed by 6 bases and J by 3 bases, 10 bases remained unmatched. The CDR3 has 16 residues. Here the CDR3 reads CASRSTGQGVNQPQHF. The CDR3 nucleotides read TGTGCCAGCAGGTCCACAGGACAGGGTGTCAATCAGCCCCAGCATTTT.

This clonotype was observed at least ten times. This rearrangement joins TRBV7-2 to TRBJ2-7, with a possible D match to TRBD2 (6 bases). Germline V gene lookup returns CDR1 SGHTA and CDR2 FQGNSA. The CDR3 consists of 13 residues. Trimming pared 2 bases from V and 6 bases from J, leaving 11 bases between. CDR3 protein: CASSLSGDREQYF. In DNA form, the CDR3 reads TGTGCCAGCAGCTTATCGGGAGACCGCGAGCAGTACTTC.

This chain links TRBV5-1 with TRBJ1-1, with D tentatively TRBD1 (5 bases). The V gene's germline CDR1 is SGHRS and CDR2 YFSETQ. Trimming cost V 0 bases and J 0 bases, with 9 bases left between them. The CDR3 extends over 15 amino acids. The CDR3 loop reads CASSLGGAVNTEAFF. In DNA, the CDR3 is TGCGCCAGCAGCTTGGGAGGGGCCGTGAACACTGAAGCTTTCTTT.

The table lists this clonotype with many counts. V usage is TRBV12-3 or TRBV12-4 and J usage is TRBJ1-4; no clear D gene. With 3 bases removed from V and 0 bases from J, the gap between germline ends came to 11 bases. The CDR3 runs to 16 residues. The CDR3 bases are TGTGCCAGCAGTTTCTGGTGGCCTACAACTAATGAAAAACTGTTTTTT. Translated, it gives CASSFWWPTTNEKLFF.

CDR3 region: CASSYTAGGVGKNIQYF. The DNA of the CDR3 is TGTGCCAGCAGTTACACCGCTGGGGGGGTGGGCAAAAACATTCAGTACTTC. The chain combines TRBV6-5 with TRBJ2-4; 7 bases map to TRBD2. The germline gives CDR1 MNHEY, CDR2 SVGAGI. The CDR3 length is 17 residues. The trim removed 2 bases at V and 3 bases at J, leaving 10 bases unmatched.

The chain links TRBV19 to TRBJ2-7; the match to TRBD2 covers 7 bases. CDR3 size: 13 residues. Trimming cost V 6 bases and J 9 bases; bases outside gene matches: 11. Germline CDR1 and CDR2: LNHDA and SQIVND (reference sequence). CDR3 loop: CASRSGGSGVQYF. The CDR3 nucleotides are TGTGCCAGTAGGTCGGGAGGTTCGGGGGTGCAGTACTTC.

The V call is TRBV5-6, the J call TRBJ1-1, with no clear D. The CDR3 extends over 15 amino acids. V shed 4 bases and J shed 8 bases, with 21 bases lying between them. CDR1 is SGHDT and CDR2 is YYEEEE in the germline V gene. The CDR3 loop is CASSTTQARTGEAFF. The CDR3 DNA sequence: TGTGCCAGCAGCACTACCCAGGCTCGAACGGGCGAAGCTTTCTTT.

V gene TRBV28 combines with J gene TRBJ2-5, with D maybe TRBD1 (5 bases). Germline V gene sequence: CDR1 MDHEN, CDR2 SYDVKM. The CDR3 runs 11 residues. Trimming shortened V by 10 bases and J by 7 bases, and 13 bases separated the two germline ends. CDR3 sequence (DNA): TGTGCCATACAAAACCAGGGGACCCAGTACTTC. It codes for CAIQNQGTQYF.

Ten or more counts support this clonotype. V and J are TRBV7-9 and TRBJ1-2; 7 positions match TRBD1. Germline-derived CDR1 and CDR2 are SEHNR and FQNEAQ (reference sequence). V shed 3 bases and J 5 bases; nucleotides not matched to a gene: 6. The CDR3 loop spans 14 amino acids. In DNA form, the CDR3 reads TGTGCCAGCAGCTTCGAACAGGGGCGTTATGGCTACACCTTC. Protein product: CASSFEQGRYGYTF.

This clonotype has at least ten counts. The rearrangement joins TRBV20-1 to TRBJ2-1, with TRBD2 matching over 12 bases. The CDR3 sequence is 16 residues long. Germline CDR1 DFQATT, CDR2 SNEGSKA (reference sequence). V was pared by 2 bases and J by 4 bases, with 6 bases of the junction left unmatched. The DNA of the CDR3 is TGCAGTGCTAGACCCCATACTAGCGGGAGGTACAATGAGCAGTTCTTC. It specifies CSARPHTSGRYNEQFF.

This clonotype was seen at least ten times. The J gene is TRBJ2-3, the V gene TRBV27, with 11 nucleotides matching TRBD2. V dropped 5 bases and J dropped 3; count of bases not matched to a gene: 7. CDR1 is MNHEY and CDR2 is SMNVEV in the germline V gene (reference sequence). The CDR3 is 16 residues long. The CDR3 region has the DNA TGTGCCAGCAGTCTCAGACTAGCGGGGTCAACAGATACGCAGTATTTT. It encodes CASSLRLAGSTDTQYF.

This clonotype was observed at least ten times. V gene TRBV14 combines with J gene TRBJ1-5, with unresolved D. Germline V gene lookup returns CDR1 SGHDN and CDR2 FVKESK. Trimming took 0 bases from V and 2 from J, leaving 8 bases between them. The CDR3 is 15 residues long. The CDR3 nucleotides are TGTGCCAGCAGCCAAGATGTAGTTGGCAATCAGCCCCAGCATTTT. Translated: CASSQDVVGNQPQHF.

The CDR3 loop reads CASSETGFPANTGELFF. CDR3 nucleotide sequence: TGCGCCAGCAGTGAGACAGGTTTTCCAGCGAACACCGGGGAGCTGTTTTTT. This chain connects TRBV10-2 to TRBJ2-2; possible D gene TRBD1, 5 bases. Trimming left V 2 bases short and J 0 bases short, with 13 bases between. The CDR3 consists of 17 residues. CDR1 WSHSY and CDR2 SAAADI come from the germline V gene.

V gene TRBV20-1 combines with J gene TRBJ1-1, with D hard to call. The CDR3 totals 14 residues. Germline-derived CDR1 and CDR2 are DFQATT and SNEGSKA (reference sequence). V lost 3 bases and J lost 4, with 15 bases in between. The CDR3 reads CSARETGRITEAFF. As DNA, the CDR3 is TGCAGTGCTAGGGAGACGGGGAGGATCACTGAAGCTTTCTTT.

This clonotype was seen repeatedly, ten times or more. This chain uses TRBV10-3 with TRBJ1-1, with D uncertain. The germline V gene has CDR1 ENHRY and CDR2 SYGVKD. This CDR3 has 14 residues. V was trimmed by 1 base and J by 1 base, leaving 7 bases between them. CDR3 region: CAISELGTNTEAFF. CDR3 nucleotide sequence: TGTGCCATCAGTGAGTTGGGTACGAACACTGAAGCTTTCTTT.

This clonotype was seen more than once but under ten times. The CDR3 nucleotides are TGCGCCAGCAGCTTGGAAGGAGGTCGACAGCCCCAGCATTTT. Translating it yields CASSLEGGRQPQHF. The chain employs TRBV5-1 and TRBJ1-5, with D unresolved. The CDR3 totals 14 residues. Germline V gene sequence: CDR1 SGHRS, CDR2 YFSETQ. V was cut by 0 bases and J by 7 bases, with 11 bases left in between.

This clonotype was seen ten or more times. This chain connects TRBV6-6 to TRBJ2-7; D may be TRBD2 (5 bases). V lost 4 bases to trimming and J lost 5 bases, with 15 bases between them. There are 14 residues in the CDR3. The germline CDR1 and CDR2 sequences are MNHNY and SVGAGI (reference sequence). CDR3 protein: CASSFPGSNHEQYF. CDR3 DNA sequence: TGTGCCAGCAGTTTTCCGGGATCAAACCACGAGCAGTACTTC.

This clonotype was observed a few times. The chain employs TRBV12-3 or TRBV12-4 and TRBJ1-1, with D unresolved. Trimming cost V 2 bases and J 7 bases, with 23 bases left between them. The CDR3 is 17 residues long. The CDR3 spells CASSLSFGRANLGEAFF. In nucleotides, the CDR3 is TGTGCCAGCAGTTTATCTTTTGGGAGGGCCAATTTGGGTGAAGCTTTCTTT.

This clonotype appeared many times. Written as DNA, the CDR3 is TGTGCCAGCAGTGAGGCACAGGGGGCAAACATTCAGTACTTC. This sequence encodes CASSEAQGANIQYF. This rearrangement joins TRBV6-2 or TRBV6-3 to TRBJ2-4; 9 nucleotides line up with TRBD1. This CDR3 is built from 14 residues. After removal of 5 bases from V and 6 bases from J, the junction contained 5 bases not matched to a gene. Germline assignment: CDR1 MNHEY and CDR2 SVGEGT.

This clonotype appeared many times. This chain uses TRBV6-5 with TRBJ2-5; no reliable D call. The CDR3 loop spans 12 amino acids. CDR1 and CDR2 from the germline V gene are MNHEY and SVGAGI. V was shortened by 4 bases and J by 5 bases, with 8 bases between the two germline ends. The DNA for the CDR3 is TGTGCCAGCAGTTCCCTCAGCGAGACCCAGTACTTC. Its translation: CASSSLSETQYF.

This clonotype has a count of ten or more. The chain carries TRBV6-4 and TRBJ2-7, with D perhaps TRBD1 (6 bases). The germline V gene encodes CDR1 MRHNA and CDR2 SNTAGT. CDR3 length: 14 residues. The V end lost 1 base, the J end lost 3 bases, and 10 bases lay between the germline ends. The CDR3 DNA sequence: TGTGCCAGCAGTGACTTGGACAGCTTCTACGAGCAGTACTTC. Residues: CASSDLDSFYEQYF.

This clonotype has a count of ten or more. This chain connects TRBV7-8 to TRBJ1-3; D perhaps matches TRBD1 (5 bases). This CDR3 is 15 amino acids long. V gave up 1 base and J gave up 0 bases, with 7 bases separating them. Germline CDR1 reads SGHVS; CDR2 reads FQNEAQ. The DNA of the CDR3 is TGTGCCAGCAGCTTAGACAGGAGCTCTGGAAACACCATATATTTT. This encodes CASSLDRSSGNTIYF.

A few counts support this clonotype. J is TRBJ1-2 and V is TRBV5-1; tentatively, D is TRBD1 (5 bases). The V gene's germline CDR1 is SGHRS and CDR2 YFSETQ. V gave up 0 bases and J gave up 1 base, with 7 bases separating them. CDR3 length: 14 residues. The CDR3 sequence is CASSLGQLNYGYTF. CDR3 coding DNA: TGCGCCAGCAGCTTGGGACAGCTTAACTATGGCTACACCTTC.

In this sample, this clonotype turned up many times. V is TRBV15 and J is TRBJ2-5, with 8 bases matching TRBD1. The CDR3 extends over 14 amino acids. Germline values: CDR1 LNHNV, CDR2 YYDKDF (reference sequence). Unmatched junction bases numbered 7, after V lost 5 bases and J lost 5 bases. The CDR3 DNA is TGTGCCACCAGCCCAGGGGGCTCTGTGGAGACCCAGTACTTC. It encodes CATSPGGSVETQYF.